Listed below are T cell receptor beta chains from one sample, sequenced in a study of T cell responses to AZD1222 COVID-19 vaccine. Measured with immunoSEQ multiplex PCR; TCRdb has only the in-frame clones, and not every one. The sample yields some 100,000 clones, around 83% seen once. The sequencing here drew on peripheral blood, taken 28 days after the second AZD1222 dose. The receptors were sampled from an adult who received the AZD1222 COVID-19 vaccine. Both conserved end residues are part of each CDR3. Only part of the rows carry a size: once, few, many, or a class if the clone is expanded.

V gene	J gene	clone size	CDR3 protein
TRBV27	TRBJ1-1	-	CASSLRTGGTEAFF
TRBV2	TRBJ2-1	-	CAAIRTRGYNEQFF
TRBV7-2	TRBJ1-4	-	CASSLDSGNEKLFF
TRBV27	TRBJ2-1	once	CASSPTGTGFYNEQFF
TRBV27	TRBJ1-6	few	CASSEQDSPLHF
TRBV15	TRBJ1-3	-	CATSRDLDFLSGNTIYF
TRBV7-8	TRBJ2-2	once	CASSFPGATFGELFF
TRBV2	TRBJ2-2	-	CASSLSGRALFF
TRBV10-1	TRBJ1-1	-	CASSEQGNTEAFF
TRBV11-2	TRBJ1-2	-	CASSPQWGRLSGYTF
TRBV15	TRBJ1-6	-	CATSRFLAGDVSPLHF
TRBV4-2	TRBJ2-7	-	CASSLGLAGGLEQYF
TRBV3-1/TRBV3-2	TRBJ2-3	-	CASSRLGYGGSTDTQYF
TRBV19	TRBJ2-5	-	CASSDQGEETQYF
TRBV27	TRBJ1-6	-	CASSYVSYNSPLHF
TRBV24-1	TRBJ1-2	-	CATSDLRGENYGYTF
TRBV9	TRBJ2-2	-	CASSVEMRANTGELFF
TRBV7-9	TRBJ1-5	-	CASSPGGRDPFPSQPQHF
TRBV28	TRBJ2-6	few	CASGLSGTPDSGANVLTF
TRBV11-1	TRBJ1-2	once	CASSSQSYGYTF
TRBV7-9	TRBJ1-1	few	CASSSQGPQTEAFF
TRBV30	TRBJ2-7	-	CAWERKSYEQYF
TRBV6-1	TRBJ2-3	-	CASSEEAGQITDTQYF
TRBV28	TRBJ2-1	-	CASSSPFERTSYNEQFF
TRBV28	TRBJ2-7	-	CASRSGLWEQYF
TRBV6-5	TRBJ2-2	once	CASSYSRLGRNGELFF
TRBV18	TRBJ1-3	-	CASSPEAQGSSGNTIYF
TRBV5-1	TRBJ2-5	-	CASSLGVLETQYF
TRBV29-1	TRBJ1-4	-	CSAQDRATNEKLFF
TRBV7-2	TRBJ2-2	-	CASSAYRGQNTGELFF
TRBV7-2	TRBJ2-1	-	CASSPQRAVNEQFF
TRBV19	TRBJ2-1	-	CASHDRGRFNEQFF
TRBV2	TRBJ1-2	-	CASSLGQGARGGYTF
TRBV2	TRBJ1-5	-	CASDSGTGGRNQPQHF
TRBV11-2	TRBJ2-1	-	CASSLALFGRERSYNEQFF
TRBV7-8	TRBJ1-2	once	CASSLGDRNYGYTF
TRBV5-1	TRBJ1-1	-	CASSSGVAYTEAFF
TRBV21-1	TRBJ1-5	-	CASSNRDREDQPQHF
TRBV11-2	TRBJ1-1	-	CASSLERGQGIFTEAFF
TRBV5-1	TRBJ1-5	-	CASSIQGHQPQHF
TRBV29-1	TRBJ2-7	-	CSASRDTYEQYF
TRBV5-1	TRBJ1-2	-	CASSRESGQGARYTF
TRBV5-1	TRBJ1-4	once	CASSETGATNEKLFF
TRBV4-1	TRBJ2-7	-	CASSHVYAGGSYEQYF
TRBV7-2	TRBJ1-5	-	CASSPWDSISNQPQHF
TRBV24-1	TRBJ1-2	-	CATSETGAYGYTF
TRBV5-1	TRBJ1-2	-	CASSSPLGLGGYTF
TRBV12-3/TRBV12-4	TRBJ1-2	-	CASSAAGNYGYTF
TRBV2	TRBJ1-4	-	CASSVQGATNEKLFF
TRBV4-2	TRBJ2-7	-	CASSQVVRTHYEQYF
TRBV9	TRBJ1-1	-	CASSVYGTPELEAFF
TRBV29-1	TRBJ1-4	-	CSVVGRGGEKLFF
TRBV5-4	TRBJ1-3	-	CASSSAGGYSGNTIYF
TRBV2	TRBJ1-5	once	CASSESRDPSRPQHF
TRBV3-1/TRBV3-2	TRBJ2-7	-	CASSPSEGYEQYF
TRBV5-1	TRBJ2-5	-	CASSLAAGGPQETQYF
TRBV4-1	TRBJ1-1	once	CASSQAGAGVLMNTEAFF
TRBV6-2/TRBV6-3	TRBJ2-5	-	CASSYSLAGVYNQETQYF
TRBV19	TRBJ1-1	-	CASSIRIMNTEAFF
TRBV27	TRBJ1-2	-	CASSLRLQLNYGYTF